The 7 T cell receptor beta chains below come from one sample, sequenced in a study of T cells in women clearing cervical HPV infection. Measured with immunoSEQ multiplex PCR; TCRdb has only the in-frame clones, and not every one. Its clone listing holds 25,000 to 35,000 clones. The specimen was blood buffy coat. The source is a woman aged 18 to 75 with a cervical HPV16 infection that either progressed to CIN3+ or cleared (not recorded which).

As concerns this clone: The read finishes 3 residues shy of the CDR3 end, and the germline J gene is used to complete it. The chain joins TRBV6-2 or TRBV6-3 to TRBJ1-5; TRBD1 might be the D (6 bases). Trimming cost V 0 bases and J 3 bases, with 15 bases left between them. Germline-derived CDR1 and CDR2 are MNHEY and SVGEGT. The CDR3 runs 17 residues. The part of the CDR3 DNA that was read is TGTGCCAGCAGTTACTCGATGGGGACATCCTTCAATCAGCCC. This gives the protein CASSYSMGTSFNQP. The complete CDR3 sequence is CASSYSMGTSFNQPQHF.

With respect to this clone: The read halts 3 residues ahead of the CDR3 end, with the missing end drawn from the germline J gene. The gene calls are TRBV7-2 and TRBJ2-1; the D gene is possibly TRBD2 (5 bases). CDR1 is SGHTA and CDR2 is FQGNSA in the germline V gene. The CDR3 is 15 amino acids. Trimming left V 1 base short and J 0 bases short, with 7 bases between. The CDR3 protein is CASSLGRASYNEQFF. The part of the CDR3 DNA that was read is TGTGCCAGCAGCTTAGGGCGGGCCTCCTACAATGAG.

As for this clone: Coverage ceases 3 residues before the CDR3 finishes, and the germline J gene fills in the end. The chain joins TRBV5-1 to TRBJ2-1, with TRBD2 matching over 10 bases. Trimming at V came to 5 bases and at J to 9 bases, leaving 8 bases not matched to a gene. The CDR3 is made up of 14 amino acids. CDR1 is SGHRS and CDR2 is YFSETQ in the germline V gene. CDR3 bases read: TGCGCCAGCAGACCTAGCGGGGGCCGGGTTGAG. Its translation: CASRPSGGRVE. The whole CDR3 sequence is CASRPSGGRVEQFF.

A note on this clone: The read finishes 3 residues shy of the CDR3 end, and the germline J gene is used to complete it. The chain uses TRBV5-5 and TRBJ2-3, with D possibly being TRBD1 or TRBD2 (5 bases each). Germline CDR1 and CDR2: SGHKS and YYEKEE (reference sequence). The CDR3 spans 14 residues. With 0 bases removed from V and 5 bases from J, the gap between germline ends came to 10 bases. The DNA read from the CDR3 is TGTGCCAGCAGCTTGGGAGGGGCCGGAGATACG. Amino acids: CASSLGGAGDT. In full, the CDR3 reads CASSLGGAGDTQYF.

Partial CDR3 DNA: TGCGCCAGCAGTCAAGGGGGGAACGTTTCGGGCAATGAG. Its translation: CASSQGGNVSGNE. The entire CDR3 protein is CASSQGGNVSGNEQFF. This chain joins TRBV23-1 and TRBJ2-1; perhaps TRBD2 as D (6 bases). The CDR3 goes on 3 residues after the read ends, and that part is filled in from the germline J gene. TRBV23-1 is an open reading frame whose function is uncertain. The CDR3 spans 16 residues. The V and J ends lost 2 bases and 6 bases respectively, with 17 bases between them.

Of note for this clone: The sequence runs out 3 residues before the end of the CDR3; the remainder is reconstructed from the germline J gene. The chain is built from TRBV12-3 or TRBV12-4 and TRBJ2-3, with 7 bases that match TRBD2. The V and J ends lost 8 bases and 0 bases, in that order; junction bases with no gene match: 8. The CDR3 covers 15 residues. The CDR3 loop reads CASGGGELSTDTQYF. The sequenced part of the CDR3 DNA is TGTGCCAGCGGGGGGGGAGAGCTTAGCACAGATACG.

Notes on this clone: The CDR3 extends 3 residues past the end of the read, so its final part is completed from the germline J gene. V gene TRBV7-6 combines with J gene TRBJ2-3; 8 bases are shared with TRBD2. This CDR3 spans 15 amino acids. Germline V lookup: CDR1 SGHVS, CDR2 FNYEAQ. The CDR3 protein is CASSSTGGGLETQYF. The CDR3 DNA, read in part, is TGTGCCAGCAGCTCGACGGGCGGGGGGTTGGAGACG.